This TCR beta chain is from a study of blood T cell repertoires in COVID-19. Germline V lookup: CDR1 SGHRS, CDR2 YFSETQ. This CDR3 region has 15 residues. V lost 0 bases and J lost 2; bases outside the gene matches: 1. Concerning this clone: Other DNA sequences in the same sample also yield this CDR3.

Here immunoSEQ multiplex PCR was the method, and the copy in TCRdb shows in-frame clones only, minus some. The table lists about 93,000 clones, more than 65% of them singletons. Sequenced sample: peripheral blood. V is TRBV5-1 and J is TRBJ2-3, with TRBD1 matching 9 bases. The TCR originated in a human donor in a cohort sampled during active COVID-19. For the CDR3, the DNA is TGCGCCAGCAGCTTGGGGGACAGGGACACAGATACGCAGTATTTT. Encoded protein: CASSLGDRDTDTQYF.